This is a list of T cell receptor beta chains from one sample in a study of T-cell memory formation after mild COVID-19. TCRdb itself ran the 5' RACE reads through MiXCR, one entry per CDR3 protein. The table has 65,000 to 100,000 distinct CDR3 sequences, roughly 13% seen once; the top ten hold more than 35%. What was sequenced was PBMCs or a T cell subset sorted from them (not recorded which). The receptors here all came from a man between 18 and 35 years old who had mild COVID-19 (a few samples of this study predate the infection). Cell type and time point are not known. The CDR3 runs from the conserved cysteine through the conserved F or W. D genes are given only for firm matches. Only some rows state a clone size, as once, few, many or a class for expanded clones.

CDR3nt: TGTGCCAGCAGGCTCCTAACGGGTGGAGAAGATACGCAGTATTTT
CDR3aa: CASRLLTGGEDTQYF
d_gene: -
v_gene: TRBV11-2
j_gene: TRBJ2-3
abundance: -

CDR3nt: TGTGCCAGCAGTTTCCGTGGCCCCAATCAGCCCCAGCATTTT
CDR3aa: CASSFRGPNQPQHF
d_gene: -
v_gene: TRBV27
j_gene: TRBJ1-5
abundance: few

CDR3nt: TGTGCCAGCAGCTACAGGGTTGGCGGGGAGCTGTTTTTT
CDR3aa: CASSYRVGGELFF
d_gene: -
v_gene: TRBV5-6
j_gene: TRBJ2-2
abundance: -

CDR3nt: TGTGCCAGCAGTGTTCGGACAGGGGACAATCAGCCCCAGCATTTT
CDR3aa: CASSVRTGDNQPQHF
d_gene: TRBD1
v_gene: TRBV6-1
j_gene: TRBJ1-5
abundance: few

CDR3nt: TGTGCCAGCAGCTCGACAGGGGGCGATGAGCAGTTCTTC
CDR3aa: CASSSTGGDEQFF
d_gene: TRBD1
v_gene: TRBV11-2
j_gene: TRBJ2-1
abundance: many

CDR3nt: TGCGCCAGCAGCCAAGGGGCGGGCTACACCTTC
CDR3aa: CASSQGAGYTF
d_gene: -
v_gene: TRBV4-1
j_gene: TRBJ1-2
abundance: -

CDR3nt: TGTGCCAGCAGCCCCCGCGGGGACTCATTATCCGAGCAGTACTTC
CDR3aa: CASSPRGDSLSEQYF
d_gene: -
v_gene: TRBV14
j_gene: TRBJ2-7
abundance: -

CDR3nt: TGTGCCAGCCAATCGCCCCAGAGGGGGCCAACAAGGATGAACACTGAAGCTTTCTTT
CDR3aa: CASQSPQRGPTRMNTEAFF
d_gene: TRBD1
v_gene: TRBV6-4
j_gene: TRBJ1-1
abundance: -

CDR3nt: TGTGCCAGCAGTGAAGCGCTTCTGGGCCGGAACAGTCACACTGAAGCTTTCTTT
CDR3aa: CASSEALLGRNSHTEAFF
d_gene: -
v_gene: TRBV2
j_gene: TRBJ1-1
abundance: few

CDR3nt: TGCAGCGTTGACGGGGCCCCCCCGTTCTTC
CDR3aa: CSVDGAPPFF
d_gene: -
v_gene: TRBV29-1
j_gene: TRBJ2-1
abundance: few

CDR3nt: TGTGCCAGCAGCCGTGGACAGGATACCTACGAGCAGTACTTC
CDR3aa: CASSRGQDTYEQYF
d_gene: TRBD1
v_gene: TRBV5-6
j_gene: TRBJ2-7
abundance: few

CDR3nt: TGCAGCGGCAATTTCCTGGGTGAGCAGTTCTTC
CDR3aa: CSGNFLGEQFF
d_gene: -
v_gene: TRBV29-1
j_gene: TRBJ2-1
abundance: -

CDR3nt: TGCAGCGTTGTTGGACAGGGGGTAGAGACCCAGTACTTC
CDR3aa: CSVVGQGVETQYF
d_gene: TRBD1
v_gene: TRBV29-1
j_gene: TRBJ2-5
abundance: many

CDR3nt: TGTGCCAGCAGCACGGGCCCTGGCCTAACCGGGGAGCTGTTTTTT
CDR3aa: CASSTGPGLTGELFF
d_gene: -
v_gene: TRBV7-3
j_gene: TRBJ2-2
abundance: -

CDR3nt: TGTGCCAGCAGCGTTATTAGCGGGGGGAACGATAAAGTCAATGAGCAGTTCTTC
CDR3aa: CASSVISGGNDKVNEQFF
d_gene: TRBD2
v_gene: TRBV7-6
j_gene: TRBJ2-1
abundance: few

CDR3nt: TGTGCCAGCAGCGTCAGGGATGACTATGGCTACACCTTC
CDR3aa: CASSVRDDYGYTF
d_gene: -
v_gene: TRBV13
j_gene: TRBJ1-2
abundance: few

CDR3nt: TGTGCCACCACCGGGACAGGCCTCACAGATACGCAGTATTTT
CDR3aa: CATTGTGLTDTQYF
d_gene: TRBD1
v_gene: TRBV6-6
j_gene: TRBJ2-3
abundance: -

CDR3nt: TGCAGCGTTCGCACTAGCGGCTACAATGAGCAGTTCTTC
CDR3aa: CSVRTSGYNEQFF
d_gene: TRBD2
v_gene: TRBV29-1
j_gene: TRBJ2-1
abundance: many

CDR3nt: TGCGCCAGCAGTGACGGGCTAGCGGGCCTCAATGAGCAGTTCTTC
CDR3aa: CASSDGLAGLNEQFF
d_gene: TRBD2
v_gene: TRBV10-2
j_gene: TRBJ2-1
abundance: -

CDR3nt: TGCAGGACCTCGGCGGACGGCCGCGGCGATGAGCAGTTCTTC
CDR3aa: CRTSADGRGDEQFF
d_gene: -
v_gene: TRBV29-1
j_gene: TRBJ2-1
abundance: many

CDR3nt: TGTGCCAGCAGCTTGGAACCGGGCGACAATCAGCCCCAGCATTTT
CDR3aa: CASSLEPGDNQPQHF
d_gene: -
v_gene: TRBV5-5
j_gene: TRBJ1-5
abundance: few

CDR3nt: TGTGCCAGCAGCCATGCTAGGGGGACTAGCGGGGGTGGCTATGAGCAGTTCTTC
CDR3aa: CASSHARGTSGGGYEQFF
d_gene: TRBD2
v_gene: TRBV7-8
j_gene: TRBJ2-1
abundance: few

CDR3nt: TGTGCCAGCAGTGAATCATTAGCGGGGGAGACCCAGTACTTC
CDR3aa: CASSESLAGETQYF
d_gene: TRBD2
v_gene: TRBV2
j_gene: TRBJ2-5
abundance: -

CDR3nt: TGTGCCACCAGCATGAGTGAAAAACTGTTTTTT
CDR3aa: CATSMSEKLFF
d_gene: -
v_gene: TRBV15
j_gene: TRBJ1-4
abundance: -

CDR3nt: TGTGCCACCAGCAGAGACAGGGCGTACAATGAGCAGTTCTTC
CDR3aa: CATSRDRAYNEQFF
d_gene: -
v_gene: TRBV15
j_gene: TRBJ2-1
abundance: few

CDR3nt: TGTGCCAGCAGCTTAGGCGACAGAAACACTGAAGCTTTCTTT
CDR3aa: CASSLGDRNTEAFF
d_gene: -
v_gene: TRBV7-9
j_gene: TRBJ1-1
abundance: few

CDR3nt: TGTGCCAGCAGCCGGCGCGGTAAGCGGAGTTCCTACAATGAGCAGTTCTTC
CDR3aa: CASSRRGKRSSYNEQFF
d_gene: -
v_gene: TRBV7-9
j_gene: TRBJ2-1
abundance: few

CDR3nt: TGCAGTGCTAGAGGCGGAAACACCATATATTTT
CDR3aa: CSARGGNTIYF
d_gene: -
v_gene: TRBV20-1
j_gene: TRBJ1-3
abundance: few

CDR3nt: TGTGCCAGCAGCCAAGACGCAGGGCATGGCTACACCTTC
CDR3aa: CASSQDAGHGYTF
d_gene: -
v_gene: TRBV14
j_gene: TRBJ1-2
abundance: few

CDR3nt: TGTGCCAGCAGACCCGACAGGGTTCCCGGGGAGCTGTTTTTT
CDR3aa: CASRPDRVPGELFF
d_gene: TRBD1
v_gene: TRBV6-5
j_gene: TRBJ2-2
abundance: -

CDR3nt: TGTGCCAGCAGGTCTCAGGTTGGCTACACCTTC
CDR3aa: CASRSQVGYTF
d_gene: -
v_gene: TRBV9
j_gene: TRBJ1-2
abundance: -